The T cell receptor beta chain under discussion was sequenced for a study of PD-1 blockade in mismatch repair-deficient tumors (dated by TCRdb to about 2017). About the study as a whole: Between September 2013 and 2016, the trial enrolled roughly 86 consecutive patients with roughly twelve types of mismatch repair-deficient cancer, all of whom had received prior treatment and were progressing. Tumor-associated T cell clones were tracked in the peripheral blood of patients responding to PD-1 blockade by deep sequencing of TCR CDR3 regions.

Trimming takes 1 base from V and 0 bases from J, and the germline ends sit 10 bases apart. CDR1 MGHRA and CDR2 YSYEKL are derived from the germline V gene. Measured from the cysteine to the phenylalanine, the CDR3 is 15 residues long. Just the 45-base CDR3 DNA is kept, in frame starting at base 1. Broad study findings and their caveats: Tumor-resident clones, often undetectable in blood before treatment, expanded rapidly after pembrolizumab and then contracted, generally before radiologic responses.

Taken with the paper, the label for time point translates to: peripheral blood 12 weeks after first pembrolizumab dose. For every enrolled patient, mismatch repair deficiency was confirmed by either polymerase chain reaction or immunohistochemistry. A few patients who responded to pembrolizumab therapy underwent TCR sequencing. The phase II trial prospectively tested pembrolizumab PD-1 blockade in advanced mismatch repair-deficient cancers regardless of tissue of origin. Peripheral blood T cell samples were serially collected before and at multiple times after PD-1 blockade was started. Blood sampling times were reported as weeks after the first pembrolizumab dose. Receptor amplification or capture employed the immunoSEQ multiplex PCR assay. Not all clones reach the TCRdb copy of this immuneACCESS table, which keeps in-frame sequences only. Checked studies attribute under half of the gap to unresolved V genes and leave the rest unexplained. This sample holds about 24,000 clones; over 80% were observed only once. Of the sample, over 20% falls within the top ten clones.

This clone was seen a single time. This receptor's antigen is unknown. No base quality information exists; no much larger clone differs at one position. The sample consisted of peripheral blood, taken 12 weeks after starting pembrolizumab. The chain was built from TRBV4-1 and TRBJ2-7; too little of a D gene remains to name it. The receptor's source is an adult with mismatch repair-deficient cancer. The CDR3: CASSQGTLISYEQYF. The bases are TGCGCCAGCAGCCAAGGAACATTAATCTCCTACGAGCAGTACTTC.